This T cell receptor beta chain emerged from a study of T cells expressing NK-cell markers. Researchers built TCR beta cDNA using 5'RACE template switching with UMIs. TCRdb reprocessed the 5' RACE reads and reports one entry per CDR3 protein, with no DNA. The sample includes hundreds of thousands of distinct CDR3 sequences. CDR3 length equals 21 residues. The V gene's germline CDR1 is LGHNA and CDR2 YNFKEQ. Sequenced material: blood T cells: a sorted CD56 or NKG2C T cell subset, CD4+ or CD8+ T cells, or bulk PBMC T cells (not recorded which). V is TRBV4-2 and J is TRBJ2-1; TCRdb proposes TRBD1, but this gene call is untestable without DNA. The TCR comes from a young man in good health. CDR3 residues: CASSQETLPDPGTGTDNEQFF.